This T cell receptor beta chain originates from a study of shared clonotypes between healthy human individuals. Only in-frame clones appear in the TCRdb table, and some are missing; sequencing was by immunoSEQ multiplex PCR. The table includes about 580,000 clones, 95% to 98% detected once. V was shortened by 6 bases and J by 5 bases, with 8 bases between the two germline ends. Germline V lookup: CDR1 PRHDT, CDR2 FYEKMQ (reference sequence). The CDR3 length is 12 residues. As to this clone: Antigen specificity is unknown.

Findings of the study overall: Naive subsets generally exceeded memory subsets in estimated richness. It was anticipated that sequencing depth would influence how many clonotypes donors shared.

CD45RO-negative, CCR7-positively selected cells formed the naive CD8 fraction, excluding terminally differentiated effector memory CD45RA+ cells. All the donors were Caucasian adults who lived in Nashville, Tennessee. The sequence came from a man in his thirties or forties in good health. The sequenced sample was naive CD8+ T cells sorted from blood. V gene TRBV13 combines with J gene TRBJ2-1; D unclear. The CDR3 coding sequence is TGTGCCAGCAGTTTCCCGAACAATGAGCAGTTCTTC. Translation gives CASSFPNNEQFF.